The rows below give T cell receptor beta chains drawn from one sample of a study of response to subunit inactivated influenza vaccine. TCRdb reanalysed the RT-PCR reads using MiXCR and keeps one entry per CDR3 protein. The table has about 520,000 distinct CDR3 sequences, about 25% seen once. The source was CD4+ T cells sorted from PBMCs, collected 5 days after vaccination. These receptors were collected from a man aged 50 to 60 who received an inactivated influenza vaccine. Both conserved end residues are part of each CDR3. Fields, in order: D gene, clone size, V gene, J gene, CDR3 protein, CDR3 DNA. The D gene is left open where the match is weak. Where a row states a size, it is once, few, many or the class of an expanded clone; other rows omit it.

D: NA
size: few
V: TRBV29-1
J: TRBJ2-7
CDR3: CSAGTHYEQYF
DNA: TGCAGCGCCGGGACACACTACGAGCAGTACTTC

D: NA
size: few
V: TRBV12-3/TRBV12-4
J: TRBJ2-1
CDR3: CASRPDRGSYNEQFF
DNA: TGTGCCAGCAGGCCCGACAGAGGCTCCTACAATGAGCAGTTCTTC

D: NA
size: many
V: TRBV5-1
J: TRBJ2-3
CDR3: CASSPDHFTDTQYF
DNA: TGCGCCAGCAGCCCGGACCATTTCACAGATACGCAGTATTTT

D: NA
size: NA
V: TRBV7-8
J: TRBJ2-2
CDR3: CASSPGLFSITGELFF
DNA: TGTGCCAGCAGCCCCGGACTATTTTCGATCACCGGGGAGCTGTTTTTT

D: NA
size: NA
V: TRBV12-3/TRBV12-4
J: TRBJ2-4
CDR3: CASSVRGNIQYF
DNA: TGTGCCAGCAGTGTCCGGGGGAACATTCAGTACTTC

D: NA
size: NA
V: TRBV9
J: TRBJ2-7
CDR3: CASSVGPSGTYEQYF
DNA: TGTGCCAGCAGCGTAGGCCCCTCAGGAACCTACGAGCAGTACTTC

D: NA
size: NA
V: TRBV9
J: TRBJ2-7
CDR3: CASSPQTGPEAEQYF
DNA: TGTGCCAGCAGCCCGCAGACTGGTCCGGAAGCCGAGCAGTACTTC

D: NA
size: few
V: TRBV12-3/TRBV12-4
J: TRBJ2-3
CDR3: CASSFQGGSADTQYF
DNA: TGTGCCAGCAGTTTTCAGGGCGGGTCAGCAGATACGCAGTATTTT

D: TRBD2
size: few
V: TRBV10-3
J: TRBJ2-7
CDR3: CAISDPASGRIYEQYF
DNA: TGTGCCATCAGTGACCCAGCTAGCGGGAGGATCTACGAGCAGTACTTC

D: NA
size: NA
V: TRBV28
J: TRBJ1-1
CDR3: CASSFGGHMNTEAFF
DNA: TGTGCCAGCAGTTTCGGGGGTCACATGAACACTGAAGCTTTCTTT

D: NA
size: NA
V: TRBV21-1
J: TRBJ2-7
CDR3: CASSKVCTGGVYEQYF
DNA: TGTGCCAGCAGCAAAGTCTGTACAGGGGGCGTGTACGAGCAGTACTTC

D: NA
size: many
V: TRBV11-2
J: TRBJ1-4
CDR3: CASSRPSEDSNEKLFF
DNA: TGTGCCAGCAGCCGACCCTCTGAGGACAGTAATGAAAAACTGTTTTTT

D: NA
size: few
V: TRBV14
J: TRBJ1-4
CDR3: CASSRGYNEKLFF
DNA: TGTGCCAGCAGCCGGGGTTATAATGAAAAACTGTTTTTT

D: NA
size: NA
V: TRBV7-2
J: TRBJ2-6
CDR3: CASSFLGSGANVLTF
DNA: TGTGCCAGCAGCTTTCTCGGATCTGGGGCCAACGTCCTGACTTTC

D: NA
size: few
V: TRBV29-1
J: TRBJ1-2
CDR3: CSVFQGYGYTF
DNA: TGCAGCGTTTTCCAGGGTTATGGCTACACCTTC

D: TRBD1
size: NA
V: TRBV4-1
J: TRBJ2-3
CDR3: CASSQDIQGALIPTDTQYF
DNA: TGCGCCAGCAGCCAAGACATCCAGGGGGCCCTGATTCCCACAGATACGCAGTATTTT

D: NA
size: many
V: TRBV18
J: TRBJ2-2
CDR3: CASSPGTIATGELFF
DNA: TGTGCCAGCTCACCAGGGACGATCGCCACCGGGGAGCTGTTTTTT

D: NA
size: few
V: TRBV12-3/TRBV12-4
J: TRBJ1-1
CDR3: CASSLRGREAFF
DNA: TGTGCCAGCAGTTTACGGGGCAGGGAAGCTTTCTTT

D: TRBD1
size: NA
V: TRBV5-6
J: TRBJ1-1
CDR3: CASSLGPGQLNTEAFF
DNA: TGTGCCAGCAGCTTGGGGCCGGGACAGCTGAACACTGAAGCTTTCTTT

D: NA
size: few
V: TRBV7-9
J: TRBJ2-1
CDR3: CASSLDGPFYNEQFF
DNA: TGTGCCAGCAGCTTAGACGGACCGTTCTACAATGAGCAGTTCTTC

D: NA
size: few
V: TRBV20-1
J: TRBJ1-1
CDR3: CSARDGGGAGQEAFF
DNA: TGCAGTGCTAGAGACGGAGGGGGGGCGGGCCAGGAAGCTTTCTTT

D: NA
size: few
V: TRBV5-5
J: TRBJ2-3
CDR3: CASSSPWRGRGTDTQYF
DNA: TGTGCCAGCAGCTCCCCCTGGAGGGGCCGGGGGACAGATACGCAGTATTTT

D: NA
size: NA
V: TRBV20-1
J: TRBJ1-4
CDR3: CSARVAGEKLFF
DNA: TGCAGTGCTAGAGTCGCAGGGGAAAAACTGTTTTTT

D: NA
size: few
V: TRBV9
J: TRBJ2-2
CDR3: CASSVGLGDGELFF
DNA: TGTGCCAGCAGCGTAGGACTAGGTGACGGGGAGCTGTTTTTT

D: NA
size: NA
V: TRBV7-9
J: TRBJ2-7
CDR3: CASSLEGGAEQYF
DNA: TGTGCCAGCAGCTTAGAGGGGGGTGCCGAGCAGTACTTC

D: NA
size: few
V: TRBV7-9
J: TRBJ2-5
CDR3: CASSFEWGTKTQYF
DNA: TGTGCCAGCAGCTTCGAGTGGGGAACTAAGACCCAGTACTTC

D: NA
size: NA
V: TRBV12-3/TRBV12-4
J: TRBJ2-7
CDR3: CASTSGERRYEQYF
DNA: TGTGCCAGCACTTCGGGGGAGAGGCGGTACGAGCAGTACTTC

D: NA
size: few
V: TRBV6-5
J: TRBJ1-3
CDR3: CASSYSKWGNTIYF
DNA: TGTGCCAGCAGTTACTCGAAGTGGGGAAACACCATATATTTT

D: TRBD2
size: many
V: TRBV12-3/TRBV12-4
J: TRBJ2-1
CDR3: CASTTGLGSYNEQFF
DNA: TGTGCCAGCACCACGGGACTAGGGTCCTACAATGAGCAGTTCTTC

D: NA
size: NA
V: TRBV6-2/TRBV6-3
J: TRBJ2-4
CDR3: CASSSSGAVRGNIQYF
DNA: TGTGCCAGCAGTTCCTCTGGGGCGGTACGGGGGAACATTCAGTACTTC

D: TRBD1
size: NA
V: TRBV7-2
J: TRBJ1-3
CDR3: CASSLPGGTIYF
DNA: TGTGCCAGCAGCTTACCAGGGGGGACCATATATTTT

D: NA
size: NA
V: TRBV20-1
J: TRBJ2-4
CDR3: CSARGPGLAKNIQYF
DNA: TGCAGTGCTAGGGGACCGGGACTAGCCAAAAACATTCAGTACTTC

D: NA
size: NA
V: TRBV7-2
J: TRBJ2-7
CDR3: CASSIQGPSYEQYF
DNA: TGTGCCAGCAGCATACAGGGCCCCAGCTACGAGCAGTACTTC

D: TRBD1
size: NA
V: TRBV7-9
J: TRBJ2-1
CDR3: CASSPRTGPSSYDEQFF
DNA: TGTGCCAGCAGCCCTAGGACAGGACCGAGCTCCTACGATGAGCAGTTCTTC

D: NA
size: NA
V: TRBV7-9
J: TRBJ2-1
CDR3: CASSFSNRYNEQFF
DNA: TGTGCCAGCAGCTTCTCGAACAGGTACAATGAGCAGTTCTTC

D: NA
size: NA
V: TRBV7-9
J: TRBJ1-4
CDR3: CASRGIDEKLFF
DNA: TGTGCCAGCCGGGGAATAGATGAAAAACTGTTTTTT

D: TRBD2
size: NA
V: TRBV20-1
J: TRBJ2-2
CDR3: CSARDPTAGGNTGELFF
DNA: TGCAGTGCTAGAGATCCAACAGCGGGAGGGAACACCGGGGAGCTGTTTTTT

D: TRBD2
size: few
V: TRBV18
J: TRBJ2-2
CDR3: CASSPRGLATTGELFF
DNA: TGTGCCAGCTCACCACGCGGACTAGCGACCACCGGGGAGCTGTTTTTT

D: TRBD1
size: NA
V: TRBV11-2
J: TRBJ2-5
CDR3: CASSGGTGRRFVTQYF
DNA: TGTGCCAGCAGCGGGGGGACAGGGAGAAGGTTCGTGACCCAGTACTTC

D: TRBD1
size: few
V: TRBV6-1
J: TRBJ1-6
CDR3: CASSRQGYSSPLHF
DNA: TGTGCCAGCAGCCGACAGGGGTACAGTTCACCCCTCCACTTT

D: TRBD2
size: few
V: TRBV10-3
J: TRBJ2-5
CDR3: CAISGLGGGTQETQYF
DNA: TGTGCCATCAGTGGTCTGGGCGGGGGGACCCAAGAGACCCAGTACTTC

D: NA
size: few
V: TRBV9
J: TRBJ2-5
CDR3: CASSVGDGGSETQYF
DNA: TGTGCCAGCAGCGTAGGGGATGGAGGTTCGGAGACCCAGTACTTC

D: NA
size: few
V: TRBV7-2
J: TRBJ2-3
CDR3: CASTPGGAHNTQYF
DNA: TGTGCCAGCACACCCGGGGGCGCACATAATACGCAGTATTTT

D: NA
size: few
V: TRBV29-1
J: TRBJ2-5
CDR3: CSVLAMKTVLRQETQYF
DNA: TGCAGCGTTTTAGCAATGAAGACAGTCCTGAGACAAGAGACCCAGTACTTC

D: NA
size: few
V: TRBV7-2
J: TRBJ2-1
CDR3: CASSATSHEQFF
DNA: TGTGCCAGCAGCGCGACTTCCCATGAGCAGTTCTTC

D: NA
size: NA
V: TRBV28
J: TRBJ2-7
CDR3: CASSLLARGYEQYF
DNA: TGTGCCAGCAGTTTACTAGCTAGGGGCTACGAGCAGTACTTC

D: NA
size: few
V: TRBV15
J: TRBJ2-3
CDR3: CATSRGWADTQYF
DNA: TGTGCCACCAGCAGGGGGTGGGCAGATACGCAGTATTTT

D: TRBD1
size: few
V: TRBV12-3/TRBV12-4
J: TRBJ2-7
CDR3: CASSFQTGTGYEQYF
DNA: TGTGCCAGCAGTTTTCAGACCGGGACAGGTTACGAGCAGTACTTC